This is a list of T cell receptor beta chains from one sample in a study of cytomegalovirus exposure and HLA in healthy donors. Measured with immunoSEQ multiplex PCR; TCRdb has only the in-frame clones, and not every one. The table lists some 190,000 clones, more than 75% of them singletons. Sample: PBMCs. The receptors were gathered from a man between 35 and 55 years old in good health and CMV-seronegative. Each CDR3 is given with its conserved first and last residue. A D gene is named only where the DNA matches it firmly. The size of a clone is reported for some rows only, either as once, few or many, or as a class for expanded clones.

clone_size: .; v_call: TRBV7-9; d_call: .; j_call: TRBJ1-2; cdr3_aa: CASSLGGGRTVVYTF; cdr3_nt: TGTGCCAGCAGCTTAGGCGGGGGACGGACCGTGGTCTACACCTTC
clone_size: .; v_call: TRBV5-1; d_call: .; j_call: TRBJ2-3; cdr3_aa: CASKYRGTDTQYF; cdr3_nt: TGCGCCAGCAAGTACAGGGGCACAGATACGCAGTATTTT
clone_size: .; v_call: TRBV27; d_call: TRBD1; j_call: TRBJ2-3; cdr3_aa: CASSLDRGLPDTQYF; cdr3_nt: TGTGCCAGCAGTTTGGACAGGGGGTTACCAGATACGCAGTATTTT
clone_size: .; v_call: TRBV30; d_call: TRBD1; j_call: TRBJ1-2; cdr3_aa: CAWDRGLTRSYTF; cdr3_nt: TGTGCCTGGGACAGGGGTTTAACGCGGAGCTACACCTTC
clone_size: .; v_call: TRBV6-5; d_call: TRBD2; j_call: TRBJ2-3; cdr3_aa: CATTLAGPTDTQYF; cdr3_nt: TGTGCCACGACTTTAGCGGGACCCACAGATACGCAGTATTTT
clone_size: .; v_call: TRBV18; d_call: TRBD2; j_call: TRBJ2-7; cdr3_aa: CASSPFTSGNSYEQYF; cdr3_nt: TGTGCCAGCTCACCATTTACTAGCGGGAACTCCTACGAGCAGTACTTC
clone_size: few; v_call: TRBV11-2; d_call: TRBD1; j_call: TRBJ2-7; cdr3_aa: CASSPGAGTGADEQYF; cdr3_nt: TGTGCCAGCAGCCCAGGGGCCGGGACAGGGGCGGACGAGCAGTACTTC
clone_size: .; v_call: TRBV7-2; d_call: .; j_call: TRBJ1-5; cdr3_aa: CASGELNQPQHF; cdr3_nt: TGTGCCAGCGGAGAGCTCAATCAGCCCCAGCATTTT
clone_size: .; v_call: TRBV28; d_call: TRBD2; j_call: TRBJ2-1; cdr3_aa: CASRAGGLYLEQFF; cdr3_nt: TGTGCCAGCAGAGCGGGAGGGCTATACTTGGAGCAGTTCTTC
clone_size: .; v_call: TRBV28; d_call: .; j_call: TRBJ1-6; cdr3_aa: CASFDRTGPLHF; cdr3_nt: TGTGCCAGCTTCGACAGGACCGGGCCCCTCCACTTT
clone_size: .; v_call: TRBV19; d_call: .; j_call: TRBJ1-5; cdr3_aa: CTSSIGNRAQPQHF; cdr3_nt: TGTACCAGTAGTATAGGGAACAGGGCTCAGCCCCAGCATTTT
clone_size: .; v_call: TRBV9; d_call: .; j_call: TRBJ1-3; cdr3_aa: CASSVGSGSGNTIYF; cdr3_nt: TGTGCCAGCAGCGTAGGATCGGGGTCTGGAAACACCATATATTTT
clone_size: .; v_call: TRBV5-4; d_call: TRBD1; j_call: TRBJ1-2; cdr3_aa: CASSPRTGSYGYTF; cdr3_nt: TGTGCCAGCAGCCCACGGACAGGGAGCTATGGCTACACCTTC
clone_size: .; v_call: TRBV4-3; d_call: .; j_call: TRBJ2-5; cdr3_aa: CASSQDGPRGRVGTQYF; cdr3_nt: TGCGCCAGCAGCCAAGATGGCCCAAGGGGGAGAGTAGGGACCCAGTACTTC
clone_size: .; v_call: TRBV4-1; d_call: TRBD1; j_call: TRBJ2-3; cdr3_aa: CASSQAWDREVADTQYF; cdr3_nt: TGCGCCAGCAGCCAAGCTTGGGACAGGGAAGTCGCCGATACGCAGTATTTT
clone_size: once; v_call: TRBV28; d_call: TRBD1; j_call: TRBJ2-5; cdr3_aa: CASSSPLRGGFGETQYF; cdr3_nt: TGTGCCAGCAGTTCCCCACTGAGAGGGGGCTTCGGAGAGACCCAGTACTTC
clone_size: .; v_call: TRBV15; d_call: .; j_call: TRBJ1-5; cdr3_aa: CATSSPGWWNNQPQHF; cdr3_nt: TGTGCCACCAGCTCACCAGGGTGGTGGAACAATCAGCCCCAGCATTTT
clone_size: .; v_call: TRBV28; d_call: .; j_call: TRBJ1-4; cdr3_aa: CASREGRSEKLFF; cdr3_nt: TGTGCCAGCAGGGAGGGGCGGAGTGAAAAACTGTTTTTT
clone_size: .; v_call: TRBV9; d_call: .; j_call: TRBJ1-3; cdr3_aa: CASSVIGDGSGNTIYF; cdr3_nt: TGTGCCAGCAGCGTAATAGGGGATGGATCTGGAAACACCATATATTTT
clone_size: once; v_call: TRBV19; d_call: TRBD1; j_call: TRBJ2-7; cdr3_aa: CASSIGPGTGKIEQYF; cdr3_nt: TGTGCCAGTAGTATAGGTCCCGGGACAGGGAAGATCGAGCAGTACTTC
clone_size: .; v_call: TRBV5-1; d_call: .; j_call: TRBJ2-4; cdr3_aa: CASSLEPRAKNIQYF; cdr3_nt: TGCGCCAGCAGCTTGGAACCTAGAGCCAAAAACATTCAGTACTTC
clone_size: .; v_call: TRBV6-5; d_call: .; j_call: TRBJ1-4; cdr3_aa: CASSYGGTNEKLFF; cdr3_nt: TGTGCCAGCAGTTACGGGGGGACTAATGAAAAACTGTTTTTT
clone_size: .; v_call: TRBV12-5; d_call: .; j_call: TRBJ2-3; cdr3_aa: CASGLLPSDTQYF; cdr3_nt: TGTGCTAGTGGTTTGCTCCCTTCAGATACGCAGTATTTT
clone_size: few; v_call: TRBV27; d_call: TRBD1; j_call: TRBJ1-1; cdr3_aa: CASSTGALGTEAFF; cdr3_nt: TGTGCCAGCAGTACAGGGGCCTTAGGGACTGAAGCTTTCTTT
clone_size: .; v_call: TRBV18; d_call: TRBD1; j_call: TRBJ1-3; cdr3_aa: CASTGTGARGNTIYF; cdr3_nt: TGTGCCAGCACCGGGACAGGGGCCCGTGGAAACACCATATATTTT
clone_size: .; v_call: TRBV7-9; d_call: .; j_call: TRBJ1-3; cdr3_aa: CASSSTVSGNTIYF; cdr3_nt: TGTGCCAGCAGCTCGACAGTCTCTGGAAACACCATATATTTT
clone_size: .; v_call: TRBV6-5; d_call: TRBD2; j_call: TRBJ2-5; cdr3_aa: CASRQSGRVAETQYF; cdr3_nt: TGTGCCAGCAGACAAAGCGGGAGGGTAGCAGAGACCCAGTACTTC
clone_size: .; v_call: TRBV27; d_call: .; j_call: TRBJ1-5; cdr3_aa: CASSLSGENQPQHF; cdr3_nt: TGTGCCAGCAGTTTATCAGGGGAAAATCAGCCCCAGCATTTT
clone_size: .; v_call: TRBV7-2; d_call: .; j_call: TRBJ1-4; cdr3_aa: CASSLIVATNEKLFF; cdr3_nt: TGTGCCAGCAGCTTAATTGTCGCAACTAATGAAAAACTGTTTTTT
clone_size: few; v_call: TRBV4-1; d_call: TRBD1; j_call: TRBJ1-6; cdr3_aa: CASKETGQVNSPLHF; cdr3_nt: TGCGCCAGCAAGGAGACGGGACAGGTCAATTCACCCCTCCACTTT
clone_size: .; v_call: TRBV7-8; d_call: TRBD1; j_call: TRBJ1-1; cdr3_aa: CASSPRGQLGFEAFF; cdr3_nt: TGTGCCAGCAGCCCACGGGGACAGTTAGGATTTGAAGCTTTCTTT
clone_size: .; v_call: TRBV19; d_call: .; j_call: TRBJ1-5; cdr3_aa: CASSPDRNQPQHF; cdr3_nt: TGTGCCAGTAGTCCCGACAGAAATCAGCCCCAGCATTTT